This is a list of T cell receptor beta chains from one sample in a study of T cells in Graves' hyperthyroidism and ophthalmopathy. TCRdb called the multiplex PCR reads again in MiXCR, with one record for every CDR3 protein. The sample includes some 600,000 distinct CDR3 sequences, around 14% seen only once; the top ten take 5% to 7%. Sequencing was carried out using blood. These receptors came from a woman in her twenties or thirties with Graves' hyperthyroidism that later progressed to Graves' ophthalmopathy. Both conserved end residues are part of each CDR3. A D gene is named only where the DNA matches it firmly. Clone size, where shown, is once, few, many, or a class for clones that have expanded.

d_call: TRBD2; v_call: TRBV20-1; clone_size: few; j_call: TRBJ2-7; cdr3_aa: CSARDPSGATYEQYF; cdr3_nt: TGCAGTGCTAGAGATCCAAGCGGGGCCACCTACGAGCAGTACTTC
d_call: -; v_call: TRBV6-2/TRBV6-3; clone_size: many; j_call: TRBJ1-1; cdr3_aa: CASSYLMNRRGKAEAFF; cdr3_nt: TGTGCCAGCAGTTATCTAATGAACAGAAGAGGTAAGGCTGAAGCTTTCTTT
d_call: -; v_call: TRBV28; clone_size: few; j_call: TRBJ2-5; cdr3_aa: CASSLNGRPHF; cdr3_nt: TGTGCCAGCAGCTTAAACGGGCGCCCACACTTC
d_call: TRBD1; v_call: TRBV5-4; clone_size: few; j_call: TRBJ1-5; cdr3_aa: CASSSDRGPPQHF; cdr3_nt: TGTGCCAGCAGCTCAGATAGGGGGCCCCCCCAGCATTTT
d_call: -; v_call: TRBV11-2; clone_size: many; j_call: TRBJ2-3; cdr3_aa: CASGSPREDTQYF; cdr3_nt: TGTGCCAGCGGATCCCCGAGAGAGGATACGCAGTATTTT
d_call: -; v_call: TRBV12-3/TRBV12-4; clone_size: many; j_call: TRBJ1-5; cdr3_aa: CASSLQVLQPQHF; cdr3_nt: TGTGCCAGCAGTTTACAGGTATTGCAGCCCCAGCATTTT
d_call: -; v_call: TRBV20-1; clone_size: -; j_call: TRBJ2-1; cdr3_aa: CSASSGGWAYNEQFF; cdr3_nt: TGCAGTGCCTCCTCTGGGGGCTGGGCCTACAATGAGCAGTTCTTC
d_call: TRBD1; v_call: TRBV3-1; clone_size: -; j_call: TRBJ2-7; cdr3_aa: CASSRYRGAYEQYF; cdr3_nt: TGTGCCAGCAGCAGGTACAGGGGGGCCTACGAGCAGTACTTC
d_call: -; v_call: TRBV10-3; clone_size: -; j_call: TRBJ2-2; cdr3_aa: CAISPDLGLAENTGELFF; cdr3_nt: TGTGCCATCAGCCCGGATCTGGGTCTAGCCGAAAACACCGGGGAGCTGTTTTTT
d_call: -; v_call: TRBV11-3; clone_size: many; j_call: TRBJ2-3; cdr3_aa: CASSPFPESTDTQYF; cdr3_nt: TGTGCCAGCAGCCCCTTCCCAGAATCCACAGATACGCAGTATTTT
d_call: -; v_call: TRBV6-1; clone_size: many; j_call: TRBJ2-6; cdr3_aa: CASIPDSSGANVLTF; cdr3_nt: TGTGCCAGCATCCCGGACAGCTCTGGGGCCAACGTCCTGACTTTC
d_call: -; v_call: TRBV11-2; clone_size: -; j_call: TRBJ2-4; cdr3_aa: CASSPDSDIQYF; cdr3_nt: TGTGCCAGCAGCCCAGACTCTGACATTCAGTACTTC
d_call: TRBD1; v_call: TRBV7-2; clone_size: -; j_call: TRBJ1-2; cdr3_aa: CASSHSGGYGYTF; cdr3_nt: TGTGCCAGCAGCCACTCAGGGGGCTATGGCTACACCTTC
d_call: TRBD1; v_call: TRBV11-3; clone_size: many; j_call: TRBJ1-4; cdr3_aa: CASGRQGAGLLSNEKLFF; cdr3_nt: TGTGCCAGCGGCAGACAGGGGGCTGGTCTTTTATCTAATGAAAAACTGTTTTTT
d_call: TRBD1; v_call: TRBV11-3; clone_size: many; j_call: TRBJ2-7; cdr3_aa: CASSPTGTAYEQYF; cdr3_nt: TGTGCCAGCAGCCCCACCGGGACAGCCTACGAGCAGTACTTC
d_call: -; v_call: TRBV12-3/TRBV12-4; clone_size: many; j_call: TRBJ2-1; cdr3_aa: CASSIDGNNEQFF; cdr3_nt: TGTGCCAGCAGTATCGACGGGAACAATGAGCAGTTCTTC